These 5 T cell receptor beta chains share one sample of origin, sequenced in a study of cytotoxic CD8 clonotypes in ibrutinib-treated CLL. Here immunoSEQ multiplex PCR was the method, and the copy in TCRdb shows in-frame clones only, minus some. Here the sample spans about 270,000 clones, roughly 76% being singletons. The specimen comprised PBMCs, sampled at disease progression, from a patient treated with ibrutinib. These receptors all stem from a human donor with chronic lymphocytic leukemia.

This clone was recorded only once. The chain joins TRBV5-1 to TRBJ1-1; unclear D gene. The CDR3 length is 16 residues. Trimming cost V 0 bases and J 3 bases, with 15 bases left between them. Germline V CDR1 and CDR2: SGHRS, YFSETQ. For the CDR3, the DNA is TGCGCCAGCAGCTTGGACCCGAACCCCGTGGACACTGAAGCTTTCTTT. It codes for CASSLDPNPVDTEAFF.

Notes on this clone: At the DNA level, this CDR3 is encoded by other sequences in the same sample as well. This chain connects TRBV27 to TRBJ2-7, with TRBD1 identical over 11 bases. V dropped 3 bases and J dropped 3; count of bases not matched to a gene: 1. The CDR3 is 14 residues long. The germline V gene has CDR1 MNHEY and CDR2 SMNVEV (reference sequence). The CDR3 loop reads CASSFGTGGYEQYF. The CDR3 region has the DNA TGTGCCAGCAGTTTCGGGACAGGGGGCTACGAGCAGTACTTC.

This clone was observed a few times. The CDR3 DNA reads as TGTGCCAGCAGCCCCTCGTTCGGCAATCAGCCCCAGCATTTT. This translates into CASSPSFGNQPQHF. The V call is TRBV6-5, the J call TRBJ1-5; D remains ambiguous. The CDR3 is 14 residues long. Germline CDR1 and CDR2: MNHEY and SVGAGI. Trimming took off 6 bases at V and 2 bases at J, with 11 bases between the two ends.

The chain uses TRBV5-1 and TRBJ2-5, with 9 positions matching TRBD2. V gave up 4 bases and J gave up 3 bases; unmatched junction bases: 13. Germline-derived CDR1 and CDR2 are SGHRS and YFSETQ. The CDR3 runs 17 residues. CDR3 DNA sequence: TGCGCCAGCAGCGGCGTTATTTGCGGGGGGGCGGAAGAGACCCAGTACTTC. Protein sequence: CASSGVICGGAEETQYF.

The chain has TRBV20-1 and TRBJ2-3; TRBD1 is a possible D gene (6 bases). Germline CDR1 reads DFQATT; CDR2 reads SNEGSKA (reference sequence). The ends were cut back, 3 bases at V and 11 bases at J, with 9 bases in the middle. CDR3 length: 10 residues. This CDR3 reads CSASRGRQYF. CDR3 in DNA: TGCAGTGCTAGTAGGGGGAGGCAGTATTTT.